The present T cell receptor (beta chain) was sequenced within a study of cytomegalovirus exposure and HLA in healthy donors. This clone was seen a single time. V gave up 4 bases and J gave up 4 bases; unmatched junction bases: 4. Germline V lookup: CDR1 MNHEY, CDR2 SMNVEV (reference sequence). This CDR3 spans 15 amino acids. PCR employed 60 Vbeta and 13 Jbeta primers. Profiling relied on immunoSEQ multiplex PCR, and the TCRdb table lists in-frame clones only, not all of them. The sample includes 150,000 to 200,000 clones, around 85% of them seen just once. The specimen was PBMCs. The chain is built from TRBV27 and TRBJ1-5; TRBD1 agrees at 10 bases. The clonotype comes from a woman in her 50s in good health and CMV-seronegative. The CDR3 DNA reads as TGTGCCAGCAGTTCGACAGGGGGCTTGAATCAGCCCCAGCATTTT. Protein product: CASSSTGGLNQPQHF.